The clone carrying this T cell receptor beta chain was found a few times. What it binds is unknown. The sample belongs to a study of T cell repertoires in cytomegalovirus infection. TCRdb called the reads again in MiXCR, with one record for every CDR3 protein. The data hold approximately 140,000 distinct CDR3 sequences, with 20% to 30% observed a single time. Source material: PBMCs, sequenced either directly or after in vitro stimulation (not recorded which). This sequence was found in a human donor in good health (CMV status not recorded). Some clones in this sample may be carry-over from other donors' samples.

The CDR3 loop reads CASSAGPSYNEQFF. The CDR3 DNA follows: TGTGCCAGCAGCGCGGGACCCTCCTACAATGAGCAGTTCTTC. The chain is built from TRBV11-3 and TRBJ2-1, with a possible D match to TRBD2 (6 bases). The V gene lost 5 bases and the J gene lost 0 bases, with 8 bases spanning the gap. From germline, CDR1 is SGHNT and CDR2 YENEEA. This CDR3 spans 14 amino acids.